This T cell receptor beta chain was found in a study of T cell responses to AZD1222 COVID-19 vaccine. About the research overall: Second-dose groups at about 4 or about 12 weeks were pooled.

Sequencing was performed with immunoSEQ multiplex PCR; in TCRdb, only in-frame clones are kept and a portion is missing. Here the sample spans under 95,000 clones, 90% being singletons. Regarding this clone: As yet, its antigen is unknown.

Broader study findings: Rises in breadth and depth of Spike-specific TCRs came after two AZD1222 doses. Baseline serostatus was positive in only a handful of AZD1222 recipients. White British donors predominated, females outnumbered males, and clonal diversity was possibly underestimated.

This specimen was peripheral blood, taken on day 0 of AZD1222 vaccination. This TCR was sampled from an adult in good health.

In DNA form, the CDR3 reads TGTGCCATCAGCGAACCCGGGACAGGGTACTCCTACGAGCAGTACTTC. It translates to CAISEPGTGYSYEQYF. The V gene is TRBV10-3, the J gene TRBJ2-7; 9 nucleotides line up with TRBD1. V was pared by 6 bases and J by 0 bases, with 9 bases of the junction left unmatched. CDR1 and CDR2 from the germline V gene are ENHRY and SYGVKD. The CDR3 is 16 residues long.